Each of the 17 T cell receptor beta chains below was sequenced from the same sample in a study of T cell changes during pregnancy in multiple sclerosis. Clones were read by immunoSEQ multiplex PCR, and TCRdb kept only the in-frame ones, dropping some. Among tens of thousands of clones, roughly 96% were seen once, and the ten largest hold roughly 2.3%. The source material was CD8+ T cells from peripheral blood mononuclear cells, sampled after pregnancy. These receptors all come from a female donor with multiple sclerosis, enrolled in a pregnancy study.

The chain recombines TRBV7-9 with TRBJ2-1; D is perhaps TRBD1 (7 bases). V shed 0 bases and J shed 8 bases, with 14 bases lying between them. CDR1 and CDR2 (germline): SEHNR, FQNEAQ (reference sequence). The CDR3 length is 15 residues. CDR3 nucleotides: TGTGCCAGCAGCTTAGCGGGGCCCAGGGGGGATGAGCAGTTCTTC. Residues: CASSLAGPRGDEQFF.

This chain uses TRBV7-8 with TRBJ2-7, with 11 bases identical to TRBD2. Germline trimming cut 5 bases from V and 3 bases from J; bases unmatched to any gene: 9. CDR1 and CDR2 from the germline V gene are SGHVS and FQNEAQ. The CDR3 has 16 amino acids. CDR3 sequence (DNA): TGTGCCAGCAGCCACGACGGGACTAGCGGAATCTACGAGCAGTACTTC. Protein sequence: CASSHDGTSGIYEQYF.

The CDR3 DNA is TGTGCCAGCAGCTTGGAGGGTAGGGGCCCAGATACGCAGTATTTT. Translating gives CASSLEGRGPDTQYF. The V gene is TRBV5-5, the J gene TRBJ2-3, with D perhaps TRBD1 (5 bases). The germline V and J ends were trimmed by 0 bases and 4 bases, with 12 bases remaining between them. Germline V CDR1 and CDR2: SGHKS, YYEKEE (reference sequence). The CDR3 is made up of 15 amino acids.

The chain joins TRBV6-5 to TRBJ1-1; TRBD1 might be the D (5 bases). CDR3 size: 15 residues. With 7 bases removed from V and 4 bases from J, the gap between germline ends came to 19 bases. Germline CDR1 reads MNHEY; CDR2 reads SVGAGI. Here the CDR3 reads CASKLSGLSSTEAFF. CDR3 in DNA: TGTGCCAGCAAGTTATCGGGACTTTCTTCCACTGAAGCTTTCTTT.

J is TRBJ1-2 and V is TRBV19, with D tentatively TRBD1 (5 bases). Per germline, CDR1 LNHDA and CDR2 SQIVND (reference sequence). This CDR3 region has 16 residues. Trimming removed 1 base at V and 6 bases at J, with 18 bases between. As DNA, the CDR3 is TGTGCCAGTAGTATAGCGTCCAGGGCTCCGTCGAATGGCTACACCTTC. Its translation: CASSIASRAPSNGYTF.

This sequence joins TRBV7-2 and TRBJ1-2; D gene ambiguous. Germline CDR1 is SGHTA and CDR2 is FQGNSA. Trimming left V 11 bases short and J 0 bases short, with 13 bases between. The CDR3 covers 13 residues. CDR3 DNA sequence: TGTGCCTTACAGCGGACTTCTAACTATGGCTACACCTTC. Amino acid sequence: CALQRTSNYGYTF. Full variable domain (rest looked up from reference TRBV7-2 and TRBJ1-2): GAGVSQSPSNKVTEKGKDVELRCDPISGHTALYWYRQSLGQGLEFLIYFQGNSAPDKSGLPSDRFSAERTGGSVSTLTIQRTQQEDSAVYLCALQRTSNYGYTFGSGTRLTVV.

A remark on this clone: Germline is not matched at one junction end, which may reflect a read error. The V call is TRBV7-7, the J call TRBJ2-5, with D possibly TRBD2 on 7 matching bases. The CDR3 length is 16 residues. Germline lookup yields CDR1 SSHAT and CDR2 FNYEAQ (reference sequence). Written as DNA, the CDR3 is TGTGCTAGCAGCTTAGAGCCCCGGGGGGCCGAAGAGACCCAGTACTTC. Translating it yields CASSLEPRGAEETQYF.

This chain uses TRBV5-6 with TRBJ2-1; D remains unclear. V lost 0 bases to trimming and J lost 12 bases, with 10 bases between them. The germline CDR1 and CDR2 sequences are SGHDT and YYEEEE. The CDR3 length is 12 residues. CDR3 amino acids: CASSLGARGQFF. CDR3 bases: TGTGCCAGCAGCTTGGGAGCCCGAGGGCAGTTCTTC.

The V gene is TRBV27, the J gene TRBJ2-7, with TRBD2 matching over 8 bases. Germline values: CDR1 MNHEY, CDR2 SMNVEV (reference sequence). This CDR3 has 15 residues. The V and J ends lost 4 bases and 3 bases, in that order; junction bases with no gene match: 8. The CDR3 DNA follows: TGTGCCAGCAGTTACGGGAGGGCAAGCCACTACGAGCAGTACTTC. As protein: CASSYGRASHYEQYF.

The rearrangement uses TRBV5-4 and TRBJ2-3, with D possibly matching TRBD2 (6 bases). The CDR3 has 16 residues. V was trimmed by 0 bases and J by 6 bases, leaving 17 bases between them. Germline CDR1 and CDR2: SGHNT and YYREEE (reference sequence). CDR3 in DNA: TGTGCCAGCAGCTTGGGCGGGGACTTCGCAAGGGATACGCAGTATTTT. Residues: CASSLGGDFARDTQYF. The variable domain in full, with the rest retrieved from reference TRBV5-4 and TRBJ2-3, is ETGVTQSPTHLIKTRGQQVTLRCSSQSGHNTVSWYQQALGQGPQFIFQYYREEENGRGNFPPRFSGLQFPNYSSELNVNALELDDSALYLCASSLGGDFARDTQYFGPGTRLTVL.

The gene calls are TRBV19 and TRBJ2-1; 7 bases fit TRBD1. V lost 7 bases, J lost 2 bases, and 5 bases stayed unmatched. The length of the CDR3 is 14 residues. In germline, CDR1 is LNHDA, CDR2 SQIVND (reference sequence). The CDR3 region has the DNA TGTGCCAGTACCCGACAGGGTACCTACAATGAGCAGTTCTTC. Translating gives CASTRQGTYNEQFF.

The chain employs TRBV19 and TRBJ1-5; 9 bases fit TRBD1. The junction had 6 bases not matched to a gene; V was cut back by 8 bases and J by 1 base. Germline CDR1 reads LNHDA; CDR2 reads SQIVND (reference sequence). The CDR3 is 15 residues long. The CDR3: CASSDRGTSNQPQHF. CDR3 DNA sequence: TGTGCCAGTTCGGACAGGGGCACGAGCAATCAGCCCCAGCATTTT.

The chain uses TRBV7-2 and TRBJ1-3, with a possible D match to TRBD1 (6 bases). The germline V gene has CDR1 SGHTA and CDR2 FQGNSA. The CDR3 has 15 amino acids. The V and J ends lost 4 bases and 3 bases respectively, with 13 bases between them. The CDR3 is CASSWGQGGGNTIYF. CDR3 nucleotides: TGTGCCAGCAGCTGGGGGCAGGGTGGTGGAAACACCATATATTTT.

This chain joins TRBV9 and TRBJ1-2; possibly TRBD1 for D (6 bases). This CDR3 contains 12 residues. Between the trimmed V and J ends, which lost 3 bases and 7 bases, there was a span of 10 bases. Germline-derived CDR1 and CDR2 are SGDLS and YYNGEE. CDR3 coding DNA: TGTGCCAGCAGCGACAGGGTTGGTGGCTACACCTTC. This encodes CASSDRVGGYTF.

This rearrangement joins TRBV11-2 to TRBJ2-7, with TRBD2 matching 7 bases. The CDR3 contains 12 residues. Germline V lookup: CDR1 SGHAT, CDR2 FQNNGV. The junction had 6 bases not matched to a gene; V was cut back by 1 base and J by 12 bases. CDR3 sequence (DNA): TGTGCCAGCAGCTTAGGCGGCGGGGGTTCGTACTTC. Translation gives CASSLGGGGSYF.

V is TRBV27 and J is TRBJ1-5; D is possibly TRBD1 (5 bases). V was pared by 2 bases and J by 7 bases, with 12 bases between. The CDR3 has 14 amino acids. Germline V gives CDR1 MNHEY, CDR2 SMNVEV (reference sequence). For the CDR3, the DNA is TGTGCCAGCAGTTTAGGCGGGGCAGGGCAGCCCCAGCATTTT. Protein product: CASSLGGAGQPQHF.

The rearrangement joins TRBV4-3 to TRBJ1-6, with D possibly being TRBD1 (5 bases). The V and J ends lost 1 base and 10 bases respectively, with 14 bases between them. The germline V gene has CDR1 LGHNA and CDR2 YSLEER. This CDR3 comprises 15 residues. For the CDR3, the DNA is TGCGCCAGCAGCCAAGGGATGGGACTTGGATCACCCCTCCACTTT. It translates to CASSQGMGLGSPLHF.